The clone carrying this T cell receptor (beta chain) was observed many times. The patients had localized lung adenocarcinoma, a non-small cell subtype. The germline V gene encodes CDR1 MNHNS and CDR2 SASEGT. V shed 3 bases and J 4 bases; nucleotides not matched to a gene: 7. The CDR3 length is 16 residues. These data come from a study of CD4 and CD8 cells across lung adenocarcinoma regions. One entry per CDR3 protein results from TCRdb running MiXCR on the PCR reads. The table includes some 20,000 distinct CDR3 sequences, roughly half detected once. This TCR came from a female donor with lung adenocarcinoma. The CD4 and CD8 labels of this study may be unreliable. The chain recombines TRBV6-1 with TRBJ2-1, with 9 positions matching TRBD2. Sequenced: CD8+ T cells from the center of a lung tumor. CDR3 amino acids: CASSDPAGGGYNEQFF. CDR3 DNA sequence: TGTGCCAGCAGTGATCCAGCGGGGGGCGGTTACAATGAGCAGTTCTTC.